The source of this TCR beta chain is a study of patients and donors after allogeneic stem cell transplantation (dated by TCRdb to 2020 to 2021). Points on this clonotype: What antigen it recognizes has not been identified. There are no base qualities to consult, and no much larger clone falls within one base.

V gives up 0 bases and J gives up 4 bases, and the segment between their germline ends measures 6 bases. From cysteine to phenylalanine, the CDR3 is 14 amino acids long. Only the CDR3 part of the read is kept: 42 bases, read in frame from the first base. The germline V gene supplies CDR1 MGHRA and CDR2 YSYEKL. The protocol used for the library was RT-PCR. Sequenced on a NextSeq 550. TCRdb cleaned the public reads at Q25 with fastp, built clones with MiXCR and kept in-frame beta chains. Here each entry gathers all rows of one CDR3 protein and keeps the most common genes and DNA. The sample yields about 400,000 distinct CDR3 sequences; 16% were counted once. The ten largest account for less than 8.5% of the sample.

The clonotype comes from a human donor who was either an allogeneic HSCT recipient or a stem cell or donor lymphocyte infusion donor (not recorded which). It is not recorded whose cells these are; they may come from a transplant donor. The specimen sequenced was blood, either unsorted or a sorted T cell fraction (not recorded which). The V and J genes are TRBV4-1 and TRBJ2-2; the D gene is unclear. CDR3 protein: CASSQDKVTGELFF. The nucleotide sequence is TGCGCCAGCAGCCAAGATAAAGTCACCGGGGAGCTGTTTTTT.